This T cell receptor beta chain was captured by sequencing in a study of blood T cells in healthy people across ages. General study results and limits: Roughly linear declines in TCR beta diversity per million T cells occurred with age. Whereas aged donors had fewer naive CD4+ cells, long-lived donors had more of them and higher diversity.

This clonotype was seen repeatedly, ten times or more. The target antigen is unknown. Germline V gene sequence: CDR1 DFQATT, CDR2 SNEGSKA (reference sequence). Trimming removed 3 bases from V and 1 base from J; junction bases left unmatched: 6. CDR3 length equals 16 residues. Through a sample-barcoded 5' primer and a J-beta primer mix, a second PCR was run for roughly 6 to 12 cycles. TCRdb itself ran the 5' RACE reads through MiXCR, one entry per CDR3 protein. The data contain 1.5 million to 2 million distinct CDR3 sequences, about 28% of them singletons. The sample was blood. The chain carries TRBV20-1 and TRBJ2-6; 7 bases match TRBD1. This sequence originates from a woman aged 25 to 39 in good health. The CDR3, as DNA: TGCAGTGCTAGGGACAGGCTAATTTCTGGGGCCAACGTCCTGACTTTC. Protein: CSARDRLISGANVLTF.